This TCR beta chain was captured in a study of T cell responses to AZD1222 COVID-19 vaccine. Sequenced by immunoSEQ multiplex PCR; TCRdb stores in-frame clones only, minus some. The repertoire holds about 42,000 clones, with over 80% as singletons. This clonotype originated in an adult who received the AZD1222 COVID-19 vaccine. Sample: peripheral blood, taken 28 days after the second AZD1222 dose.

The DNA of the CDR3 is TGCGCCAGCAGCTTCAGCGGGGGCTCCTACAATGAGCAGTTCTTC. Translating it yields CASSFSGGSYNEQFF. The chain couples TRBV5-1 to TRBJ2-1, with 8 positions matching TRBD2. The germline gives CDR1 SGHRS, CDR2 YFSETQ. With 2 bases clipped from V and 0 bases from J, the junction kept 1 base outside the gene matches. CDR3 length: 15 amino acids.